This entry lists 22 T cell receptor beta chains sequenced from one sample in a study of blood T cell repertoires in COVID-19. The table came from immunoSEQ multiplex PCR; TCRdb's copy has only in-frame clones and leaves some out. The table shows 70,000 to 75,000 clones, with approximately 79% occurring only once. The sequenced material came from peripheral blood. These receptors came from a man in his 60s with active or convalescent COVID-19.

The CDR3 DNA reads TGCAGCGTTGAACGGACAGACTCCTACGAGCAGTACTTC. Translating it yields CSVERTDSYEQYF. The genes are TRBV29-1 and TRBJ2-7; D is perhaps TRBD1 (6 bases). CDR1 SQVTM and CDR2 ANQGSEA come from the germline V gene. The V end lost 2 bases, the J end lost 0 bases, and 8 bases lay between the germline ends. This CDR3 region has 13 residues.

The chain uses TRBV18 and TRBJ1-1; TRBD1 is a possible D gene (5 bases). The germline V and J ends were trimmed by 8 bases and 4 bases, with 14 bases remaining between them. The CDR3 sequence is 13 residues long. The germline CDR1 and CDR2 sequences are KGHSH and LQKENI. The CDR3: CASLDSGGTEAFF. DNA of the CDR3: TGTGCCAGCCTCGATTCGGGGGGCACTGAAGCTTTCTTT.

The chain has TRBV24-1 and TRBJ2-3; 8 bases fit TRBD1. The CDR3 extends over 16 amino acids. Trimming took 2 bases from V and 4 from J; bases not matched to a gene: 7. CDR1 is KGHDR, CDR2 SFDVKD, per germline. As DNA, the CDR3 is TGTGCCACCAGTGATTCGGACAGGGCGGGTTCAGATACGCAGTATTTT. This gives the protein CATSDSDRAGSDTQYF.

The genes are TRBV12-3 or TRBV12-4 and TRBJ1-2; tentatively, D is TRBD1 (5 bases). The V end lost 5 bases, the J end lost 9 bases, and 13 bases lay between the germline ends. The length of the CDR3 is 12 residues. The CDR3 region has the DNA TGTGCCAGCAGTGACAGAGGAGGGAGCTACACCTTC. This encodes CASSDRGGSYTF.

This chain links TRBV18 with TRBJ2-5, with D perhaps TRBD1 (6 bases). The CDR3 is made up of 18 amino acids. V was pared by 1 base and J by 2 bases, with 20 bases between. From germline, CDR1 is KGHSH and CDR2 LQKENI. In DNA form, the CDR3 reads TGTGCCAGCTCACCACAAATGAGGCAGGGGAATCGTCAAGAGACCCAGTACTTC. It translates to CASSPQMRQGNRQETQYF.

The V call is TRBV7-3, the J call TRBJ2-1, with 8 bases identical to TRBD1. This CDR3 spans 14 amino acids. The V and J ends lost 5 bases and 6 bases, in that order; junction bases with no gene match: 6. Germline V lookup: CDR1 SGHTA, CDR2 FQGTGA. The CDR3 loop is CASSPNRGSNEQFF. The DNA for the CDR3 is TGTGCCAGCAGCCCAAACAGGGGGTCCAATGAGCAGTTCTTC. Full variable domain (remainder filled in from reference TRBV7-3 and TRBJ2-1): GAGVSQTPSNKVTEKGKYVELRCDPISGHTALYWYRQSLGQGPEFLIYFQGTGAADDSGLPNDRFFAVRPEGSVSTLKIQRTERGDSAVYLCASSPNRGSNEQFFGPGTRLTVL.

The table lists this clone with a count of one. Sequence at one end of the junction differs from germline and may be a read error. The chain employs TRBV4-2 and TRBJ2-4; D is perhaps TRBD1 (6 bases). Per the germline V gene, CDR1 is LGHNA and CDR2 is YNFKEQ. The CDR3 length is 12 residues. The CDR3 region is CASSQPLGQTHF. The CDR3, as DNA: TGTGCCAGCAGCCAACCATTAGGACAGACACACTTC.

This clone was observed a few times. The rearrangement uses TRBV2 and TRBJ2-5; D call uncertain. From germline, CDR1 is SNHLY and CDR2 FYNNEI. The CDR3 has 13 amino acids. Trimming removed 5 bases from V and 2 bases from J, with 9 bases in between. CDR3 sequence (DNA): TGTGCCAGCAGTCCTCGGTCTCAAGAGACCCAGTACTTC. It encodes CASSPRSQETQYF.

CDR3 region: CASSLEPGASTDTQYF. The CDR3 DNA is TGCGCCAGCAGCTTGGAGCCAGGGGCAAGCACAGATACGCAGTATTTT. The chain combines TRBV5-1 with TRBJ2-3, with a tentative D call TRBD1 (6 bases). This CDR3 has 16 amino acids. V dropped 0 bases and J dropped 0 bases, with 11 bases sitting between them. The germline V gene has CDR1 SGHRS and CDR2 YFSETQ.

The V call is TRBV4-1, the J call TRBJ1-2; a possible D gene is TRBD1 (6 bases). The CDR3 has 14 residues. V gave up 1 base and J gave up 3 bases, with 9 bases separating them. The germline V gene encodes CDR1 MGHRA and CDR2 YSYEKL. CDR3 loop: CASSQARGHYGYTF. CDR3 nucleotides: TGCGCCAGCAGCCAAGCCAGGGGTCACTATGGCTACACCTTC.

The chain combines TRBV19 with TRBJ2-7; 10 nucleotides align to TRBD1. The germline V gene has CDR1 LNHDA and CDR2 SQIVND (reference sequence). CDR3 size: 16 residues. Trimming removed 3 bases from V and 2 bases from J; junction bases left unmatched: 7. The CDR3 DNA reads as TGTGCCAGTAGTATTCCCCCGGGACAGGGGCCCTACGAGCAGTACTTC. Protein sequence: CASSIPPGQGPYEQYF.

The V gene is TRBV11-2, the J gene TRBJ2-1; D is perhaps TRBD2 (6 bases). The CDR3 is 14 residues long. V was clipped by 3 bases and J by 2 bases, with 8 bases between them. CDR1 is SGHAT and CDR2 is FQNNGV in the germline V gene. In DNA, the CDR3 is TGTGCCAGCAGCTTTGGGGGGACCTACAATGAGCAGTTCTTC. Amino acids: CASSFGGTYNEQFF. Combining the CDR3 with reference TRBV11-2 and TRBJ2-1 gives the whole variable domain EAGVAQSPRYKIIEKRQSVAFWCNPISGHATLYWYQQILGQGPKLLIQFQNNGVVDDSQLPKDRFSAERLKGVDSTLKIQPAKLEDSAVYLCASSFGGTYNEQFFGPGTRLTVL.

This chain links TRBV2 with TRBJ2-6; a weak D match, TRBD1 (6 bases). Trimming shortened V by 3 bases and J by 2 bases, and 8 bases separated the two germline ends. Germline V lookup: CDR1 SNHLY, CDR2 FYNNEI. The CDR3 consists of 15 residues. The CDR3 bases are TGTGCCAGCAGTGATGGGGGCCCTGGGGCCAACGTCCTGACTTTC. Translated: CASSDGGPGANVLTF.

This rearrangement joins TRBV5-1 to TRBJ2-1, with D perhaps matching TRBD1 (6 bases). CDR3 length: 15 amino acids. Trimming left V 0 bases short and J 4 bases short, with 11 bases between. Germline assignment: CDR1 SGHRS and CDR2 YFSETQ. In DNA form, the CDR3 reads TGCGCCAGCAGCTTGGCAGGGGCGGATTACAATGAGCAGTTCTTC. Residues: CASSLAGADYNEQFF.

The chain is built from TRBV20-1 and TRBJ2-3; 7 bases are a match to TRBD2. Germline V gene sequence: CDR1 DFQATT, CDR2 SNEGSKA (reference sequence). V shed 3 bases, J shed 2 bases, and the junction held 8 bases outside the gene matches. CDR3 length equals 15 residues. The chain's CDR3 is CSASFERGLTDTQYF. CDR3 DNA sequence: TGCAGTGCTAGTTTCGAGCGGGGCCTCACAGATACGCAGTATTTT.

The chain is built from TRBV7-2 and TRBJ2-1, with a tentative D call TRBD2 (6 bases). This CDR3 spans 15 amino acids. V was trimmed by 1 base and J by 1 base, leaving 8 bases between them. Germline V lookup: CDR1 SGHTA, CDR2 FQGNSA. CDR3 sequence: CASSLGLASYNEQFF. CDR3 DNA: TGTGCCAGCAGCTTAGGGCTAGCGTCCTACAATGAGCAGTTCTTC.

V usage is TRBV28 and J usage is TRBJ2-1, with 9 bases identical to TRBD2. This CDR3 comprises 15 residues. The germline V gene has CDR1 MDHEN and CDR2 SYDVKM. Trimming removed 3 bases from V and 15 bases from J; junction bases left unmatched: 15. The CDR3 bases are TGTGCCAGCAGTTTGCCCTCGTCGAGCGGGGGGCGACGGTTCTTC. This translates into CASSLPSSSGGRRFF.

The rearrangement links TRBV27 to TRBJ1-2; tentative D call: TRBD1 (5 bases). From germline, CDR1 is MNHEY and CDR2 SMNVEV (reference sequence). The CDR3 extends over 14 amino acids. Trimming stripped 2 bases from V and 4 bases from J, with 11 bases between. Written as DNA, the CDR3 is TGTGCCAGCAGTTTAGGGGGGATCCCCTATGGCTACACCTTC. Protein sequence: CASSLGGIPYGYTF.

The genes are TRBV11-2 and TRBJ2-7; a weak D match, TRBD1 (5 bases). The V end lost 5 bases, the J end lost 2 bases, and 7 bases lay between the germline ends. CDR1 and CDR2 from the germline V gene are SGHAT and FQNNGV. CDR3 size: 12 residues. This chain's CDR3 is CASSPRAYEQYF. The CDR3 DNA is TGTGCCAGCAGCCCCAGGGCCTACGAGCAGTACTTC.

This clone was found a few times. CDR3: CASSLHGGDDNEQFF. The CDR3 DNA follows: TGCGCCAGCAGCTTGCACGGAGGGGATGACAATGAGCAGTTCTTC. This chain links TRBV5-1 with TRBJ2-1; TRBD2 might be the D (6 bases). V shed 1 base and J shed 5 bases, with 13 bases lying between them. The CDR3 has 15 residues. Per germline, CDR1 SGHRS and CDR2 YFSETQ.

This clone has a single count. The chain recombines TRBV2 with TRBJ2-5, with D maybe TRBD2 (5 bases). The germline V gene encodes CDR1 SNHLY and CDR2 FYNNEI. The CDR3 has 14 residues. Between the trimmed V and J ends, which lost 3 bases and 5 bases, there was a span of 13 bases. The CDR3 loop is CASSELGGRETQYF. The CDR3 region has the DNA TGTGCCAGCAGTGAGCTAGGAGGACGGGAGACCCAGTACTTC.

This chain links TRBV6-6 with TRBJ2-1; the D gene is possibly TRBD2 (6 bases). CDR3 length: 14 residues. V lost 7 bases and J lost 6, with 16 bases in between. Germline lookup yields CDR1 MNHNY and CDR2 SVGAGI (reference sequence). The CDR3 loop reads CASKVGGNRNEQFF. The CDR3 DNA reads TGTGCCAGCAAGGTGGGAGGTAACCGCAATGAGCAGTTCTTC.